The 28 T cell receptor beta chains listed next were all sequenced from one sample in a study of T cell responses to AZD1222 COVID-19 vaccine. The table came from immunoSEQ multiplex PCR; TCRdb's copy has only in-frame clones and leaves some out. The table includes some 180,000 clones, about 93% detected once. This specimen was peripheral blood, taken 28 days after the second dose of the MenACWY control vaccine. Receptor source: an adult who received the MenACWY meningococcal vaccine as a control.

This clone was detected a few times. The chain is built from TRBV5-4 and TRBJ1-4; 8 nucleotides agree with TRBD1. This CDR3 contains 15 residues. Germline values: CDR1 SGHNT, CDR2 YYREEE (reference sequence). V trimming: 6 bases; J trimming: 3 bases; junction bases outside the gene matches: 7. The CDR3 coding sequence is TGTGCCAGCACCCCCGACAGGGGATCTAATGAAAAACTGTTTTTT. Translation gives CASTPDRGSNEKLFF.

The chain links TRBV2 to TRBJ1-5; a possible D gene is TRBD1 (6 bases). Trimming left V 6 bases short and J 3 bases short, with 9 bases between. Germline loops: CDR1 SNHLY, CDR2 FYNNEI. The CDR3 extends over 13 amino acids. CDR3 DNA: TGTGCCAGCAGGGACAGACTCAATCAGCCCCAGCATTTT. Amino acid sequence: CASRDRLNQPQHF.

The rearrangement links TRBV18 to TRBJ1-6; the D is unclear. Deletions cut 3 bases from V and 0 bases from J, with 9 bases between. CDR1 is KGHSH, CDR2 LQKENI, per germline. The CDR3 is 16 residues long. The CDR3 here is CASSPQGSSYNSPLHF. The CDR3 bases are TGTGCCAGCTCACCGCAAGGGAGCTCCTATAATTCACCCCTCCACTTT.

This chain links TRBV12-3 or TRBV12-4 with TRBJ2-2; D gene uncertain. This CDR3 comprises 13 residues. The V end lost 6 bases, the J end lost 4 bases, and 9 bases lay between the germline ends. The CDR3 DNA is TGTGCCAGCAGACCCCGACGCACCGGGGAGCTGTTTTTT. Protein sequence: CASRPRRTGELFF.

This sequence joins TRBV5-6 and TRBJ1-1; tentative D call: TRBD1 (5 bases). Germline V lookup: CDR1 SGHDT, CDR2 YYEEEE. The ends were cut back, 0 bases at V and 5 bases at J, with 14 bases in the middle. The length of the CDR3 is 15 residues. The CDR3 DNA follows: TGTGCCAGCAGCTTGGCCGGGGGATCGACGACTGAAGCTTTCTTT. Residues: CASSLAGGSTTEAFF.

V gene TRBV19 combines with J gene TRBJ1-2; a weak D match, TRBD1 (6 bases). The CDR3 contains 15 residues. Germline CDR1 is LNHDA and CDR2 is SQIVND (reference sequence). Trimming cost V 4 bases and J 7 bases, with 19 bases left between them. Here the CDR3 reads CASSTKQGGFSGYTF. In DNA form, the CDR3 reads TGTGCCAGTAGTACGAAACAGGGTGGTTTCTCTGGCTACACCTTC.

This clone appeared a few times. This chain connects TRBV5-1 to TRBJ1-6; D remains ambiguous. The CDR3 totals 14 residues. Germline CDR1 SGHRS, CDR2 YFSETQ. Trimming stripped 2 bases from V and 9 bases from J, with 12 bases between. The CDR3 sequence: CASSLDGRGSPLHF. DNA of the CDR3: TGCGCCAGCAGCTTAGACGGACGTGGTTCACCCCTCCACTTT.

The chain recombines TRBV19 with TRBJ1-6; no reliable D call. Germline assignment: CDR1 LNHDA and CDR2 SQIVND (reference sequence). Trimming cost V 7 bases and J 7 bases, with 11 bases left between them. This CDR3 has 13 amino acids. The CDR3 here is CASMGAGNSPLHF. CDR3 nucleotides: TGTGCCAGTATGGGCGCCGGGAATTCACCCCTCCACTTT.

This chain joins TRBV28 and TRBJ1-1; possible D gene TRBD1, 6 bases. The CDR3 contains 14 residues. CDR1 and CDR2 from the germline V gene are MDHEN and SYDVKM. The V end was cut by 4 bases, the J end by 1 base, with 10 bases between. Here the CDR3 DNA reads TGTGCCAGCAGTTCGGGGGCGGCGAACACTGAAGCTTTCTTT. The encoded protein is CASSSGAANTEAFF.

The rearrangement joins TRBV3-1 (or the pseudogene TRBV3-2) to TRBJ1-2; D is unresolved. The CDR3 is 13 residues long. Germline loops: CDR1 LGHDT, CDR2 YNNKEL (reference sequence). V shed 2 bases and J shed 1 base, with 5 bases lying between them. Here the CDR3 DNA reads TGTGCCAGCAGCCAAACAAGTAACTATGGCTACACCTTC. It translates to CASSQTSNYGYTF.

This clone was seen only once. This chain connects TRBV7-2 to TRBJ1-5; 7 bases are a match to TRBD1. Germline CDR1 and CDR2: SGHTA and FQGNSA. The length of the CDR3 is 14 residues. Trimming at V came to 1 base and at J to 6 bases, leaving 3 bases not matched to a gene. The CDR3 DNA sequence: TGTGCCAGCAGCTTAGGACAGGGAGGTCAGCCCCAGCATTTT. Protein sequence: CASSLGQGGQPQHF. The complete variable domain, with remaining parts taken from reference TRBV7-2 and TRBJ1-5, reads GAGVSQSPSNKVTEKGKDVELRCDPISGHTALYWYRQSLGQGLEFLIYFQGNSAPDKSGLPSDRFSAERTGGSVSTLTIQRTQQEDSAVYLCASSLGQGGQPQHFGDGTRLSIL.

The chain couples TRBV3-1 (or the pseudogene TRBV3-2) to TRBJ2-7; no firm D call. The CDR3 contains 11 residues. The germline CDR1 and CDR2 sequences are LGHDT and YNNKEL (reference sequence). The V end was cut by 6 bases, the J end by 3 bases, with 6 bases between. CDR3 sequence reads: CASSSLYEQYF. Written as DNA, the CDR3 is TGTGCCAGCAGTTCCCTCTACGAGCAGTACTTC.

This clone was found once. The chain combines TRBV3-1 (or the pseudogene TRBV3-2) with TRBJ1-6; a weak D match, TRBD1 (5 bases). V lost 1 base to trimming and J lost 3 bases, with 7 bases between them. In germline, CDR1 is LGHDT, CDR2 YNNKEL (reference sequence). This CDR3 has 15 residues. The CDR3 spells CASSQGQGYNSPLHF. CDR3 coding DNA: TGTGCCAGCAGCCAAGGGCAGGGCTATAATTCACCCCTCCACTTT.

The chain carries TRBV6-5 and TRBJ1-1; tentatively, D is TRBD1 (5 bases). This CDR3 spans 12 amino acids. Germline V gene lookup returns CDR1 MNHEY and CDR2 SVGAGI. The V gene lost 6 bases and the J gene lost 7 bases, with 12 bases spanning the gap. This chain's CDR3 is CASSPGTGEAFF. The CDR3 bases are TGTGCCAGCAGCCCCGGGACCGGTGAAGCTTTCTTT.

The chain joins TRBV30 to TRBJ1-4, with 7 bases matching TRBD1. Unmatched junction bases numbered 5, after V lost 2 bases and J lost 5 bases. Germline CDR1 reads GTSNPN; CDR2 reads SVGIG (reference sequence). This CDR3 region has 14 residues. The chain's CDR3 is CAWSNTGVNEKLFF. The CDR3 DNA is TGTGCCTGGAGTAATACAGGGGTGAATGAAAAACTGTTTTTT.

CDR3 amino acids: CASSIEGDRVVIQPQHF. The CDR3 nucleotides read TGTGCCAGTAGTATAGAGGGGGACAGGGTGGTAATACAGCCCCAGCATTTT. J is TRBJ1-5 and V is TRBV19, with 9 bases lining up with TRBD1. This CDR3 is built from 17 residues. V trimming: 0 bases; J trimming: 7 bases; junction bases outside the gene matches: 10. Germline V gene sequence: CDR1 LNHDA, CDR2 SQIVND (reference sequence).

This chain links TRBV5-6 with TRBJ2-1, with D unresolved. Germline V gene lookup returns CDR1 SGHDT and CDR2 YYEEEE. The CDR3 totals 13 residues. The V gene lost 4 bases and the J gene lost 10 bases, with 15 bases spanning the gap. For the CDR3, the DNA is TGTGCCAGCAGCCCCTGGCGGATCTTGGAGCAGTTCTTC. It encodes CASSPWRILEQFF.

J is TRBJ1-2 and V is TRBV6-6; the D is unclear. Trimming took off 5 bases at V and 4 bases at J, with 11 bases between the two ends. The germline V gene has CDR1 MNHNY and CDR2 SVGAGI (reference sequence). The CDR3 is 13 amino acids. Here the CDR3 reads CASSPGGAYGYTF. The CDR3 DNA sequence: TGTGCCAGCAGTCCGGGCGGCGCCTATGGCTACACCTTC.

CDR3 coding DNA: TGTGCCAGCAGCTTAGGGACCTGGGGCGGATCGAACACCGGGGAGCTGTTTTTT. This encodes CASSLGTWGGSNTGELFF. The rearrangement joins TRBV7-8 to TRBJ2-2, with D maybe TRBD1 (5 bases). Germline values: CDR1 SGHVS, CDR2 FQNEAQ. The CDR3 loop spans 18 amino acids. The ends were cut back, 1 base at V and 0 bases at J, with 15 bases in the middle.

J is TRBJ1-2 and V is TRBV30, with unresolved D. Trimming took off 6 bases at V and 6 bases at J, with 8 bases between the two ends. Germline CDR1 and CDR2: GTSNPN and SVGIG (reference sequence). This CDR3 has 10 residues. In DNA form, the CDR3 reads TGTGCCTGCAAGGCGGATGGCTACACCTTC. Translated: CACKADGYTF. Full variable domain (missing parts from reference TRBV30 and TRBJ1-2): SQTIHQWPATLVQPVGSPLSLECTVEGTSNPNLYWYRQAAGRGLQLLFYSVGIGQISSEVPQNLSASRPQDRQFILSSKKLLLSDSGFYLCACKADGYTFGSGTRLTVV.

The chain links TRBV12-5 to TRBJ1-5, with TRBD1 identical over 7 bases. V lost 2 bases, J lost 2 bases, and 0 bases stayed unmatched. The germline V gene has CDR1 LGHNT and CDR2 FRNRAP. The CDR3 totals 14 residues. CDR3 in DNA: TGTGCTAGTGGTTTGACAGGGGGCAATCAGCCCCAGCATTTT. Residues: CASGLTGGNQPQHF. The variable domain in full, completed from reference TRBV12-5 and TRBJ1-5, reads DARVTQTPRHKVTEMGQEVTMRCQPILGHNTVFWYRQTMMQGLELLAYFRNRAPLDDSGMPKDRFSAEMPDATLATLKIQPSEPRDSAVYFCASGLTGGNQPQHFGDGTRLSIL.

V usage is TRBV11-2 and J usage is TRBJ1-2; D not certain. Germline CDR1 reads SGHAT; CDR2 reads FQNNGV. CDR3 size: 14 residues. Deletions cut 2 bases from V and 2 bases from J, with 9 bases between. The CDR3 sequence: CASSLIAGNYGYTF. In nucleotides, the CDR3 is TGTGCCAGCAGCTTAATAGCAGGCAACTATGGCTACACCTTC. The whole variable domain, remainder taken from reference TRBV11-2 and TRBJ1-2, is EAGVAQSPRYKIIEKRQSVAFWCNPISGHATLYWYQQILGQGPKLLIQFQNNGVVDDSQLPKDRFSAERLKGVDSTLKIQPAKLEDSAVYLCASSLIAGNYGYTFGSGTRLTVV.

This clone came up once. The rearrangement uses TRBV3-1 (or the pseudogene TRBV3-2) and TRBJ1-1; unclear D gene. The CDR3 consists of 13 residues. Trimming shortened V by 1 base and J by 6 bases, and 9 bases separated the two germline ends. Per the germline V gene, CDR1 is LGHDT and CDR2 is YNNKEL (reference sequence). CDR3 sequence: CASSQGGKAEAFF. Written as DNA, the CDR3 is TGTGCCAGCAGCCAAGGAGGGAAGGCTGAAGCTTTCTTT.

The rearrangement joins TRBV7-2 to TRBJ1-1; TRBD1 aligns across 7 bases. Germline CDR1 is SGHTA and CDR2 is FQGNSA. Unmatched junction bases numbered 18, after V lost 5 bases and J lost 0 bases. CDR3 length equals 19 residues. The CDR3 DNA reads TGTGCCAGCAGCCAACACAGACAGGGAATCGGGTTTATGAACACTGAAGCTTTCTTT. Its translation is CASSQHRQGIGFMNTEAFF.

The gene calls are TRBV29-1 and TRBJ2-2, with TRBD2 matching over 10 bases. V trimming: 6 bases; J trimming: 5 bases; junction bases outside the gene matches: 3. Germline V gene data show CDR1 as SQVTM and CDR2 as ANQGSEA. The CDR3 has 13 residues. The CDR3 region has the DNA TGCAGCGTAACACTAGCGGGGACCGGGGAGCTGTTTTTT. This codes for CSVTLAGTGELFF.

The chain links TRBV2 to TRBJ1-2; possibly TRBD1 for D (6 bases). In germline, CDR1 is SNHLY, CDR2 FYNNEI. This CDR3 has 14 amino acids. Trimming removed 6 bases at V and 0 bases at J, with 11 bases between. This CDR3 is CASSRDTANYGYTF. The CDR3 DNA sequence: TGTGCCAGCAGCCGGGACACAGCTAACTATGGCTACACCTTC.

As DNA, the CDR3 is TGTGCCAGCAGCTTACCCCCCGGGACAGGGATCTACGAGCAGTACTTC. As protein: CASSLPPGTGIYEQYF. This chain uses TRBV5-8 with TRBJ2-7; 9 nucleotides agree with TRBD1. This CDR3 has 16 amino acids. Germline-derived CDR1 and CDR2 are SGHTS and YDEGEE. V lost 2 bases, J lost 3 bases, and 9 bases stayed unmatched.

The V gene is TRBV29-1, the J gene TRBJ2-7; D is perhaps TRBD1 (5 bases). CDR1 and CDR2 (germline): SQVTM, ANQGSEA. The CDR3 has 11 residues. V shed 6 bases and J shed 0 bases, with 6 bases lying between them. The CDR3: CSVTVSYEQYF. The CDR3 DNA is TGCAGCGTGACAGTCTCCTACGAGCAGTACTTC.